The sample holds many counts of the clone carrying this TCR beta chain. The source material, RNA transcripts, was used to amplify TCR beta CDR3 regions. Initially, a first-round RT-PCR of the TCR CDR3 employed the HTBI primer set. TCRdb reprocessed the multiplex PCR reads with MiXCR, giving one entry per CDR3 protein. The sample records about 480,000 distinct CDR3 sequences, around 14% being singletons. These data are taken from a study of T cells in Graves' hyperthyroidism and ophthalmopathy. CDR1 and CDR2 from the germline V gene are LGHDT and YNNKEL (reference sequence). Deletions cut 1 base from V and 1 base from J, with 7 bases between. This CDR3 region has 14 residues.

This TCR was recovered from a woman aged 18-29 years with Graves' hyperthyroidism. The sequencing sample was made of blood. The chain has TRBV3-1 and TRBJ1-1; D is undetermined. CDR3 sequence (DNA): TGTGCCAGCAGCCAAGCGCGGGCGAACACTGAAGCTTTCTTT. It yields the protein CASSQARANTEAFF.